The rows below give T cell receptor beta chains drawn from one sample of a study of human T cells and chemical hapten exposure. TCRdb re-derived calls from the RACE reads in MiXCR, one entry per CDR3 protein. The data hold about 84,000 distinct CDR3 sequences, with 10% to 13% observed a single time. The input for sequencing was whole blood, taken in connection with sensitization to the hapten diphenylcyclopropenone (DPC). The receptors stem from a woman aged 50 to 60 with alopecia areata. Some clones in this sample may be carry-over from other donors' samples. Each CDR3 is given with its conserved first and last residue. Fields, in order: clone size, D gene, J gene, V gene, CDR3 DNA, CDR3 protein. A D gene is named only where the DNA matches it firmly. Not all rows give a size; the values are once, few, many and, for expanded clones, a class.

clone_size: many
d_call: TRBD2
j_call: TRBJ2-4
v_call: TRBV7-2
cdr3_nt: TGTGCCAGCAGCTCCCGAGGCGGGACTAGTCGGAACATTCAGTACTTC
cdr3_aa: CASSSRGGTSRNIQYF

clone_size: many
d_call: .
j_call: TRBJ1-1
v_call: TRBV30
cdr3_nt: TGTGCCCGGCGGGTGAATTCGAACACTGAAGCTTTCTTT
cdr3_aa: CARRVNSNTEAFF

clone_size: .
d_call: TRBD1
j_call: TRBJ2-1
v_call: TRBV7-2
cdr3_nt: TGTGCCAACAGCTTGTTCGGGACAGGGTATGAGCAGTTCTTC
cdr3_aa: CANSLFGTGYEQFF

clone_size: few
d_call: .
j_call: TRBJ2-5
v_call: TRBV29-1
cdr3_nt: TGCAGCGTTGCAGAAGGGATCATAGGAAGAGAGACCCAGTACTTC
cdr3_aa: CSVAEGIIGRETQYF

clone_size: .
d_call: TRBD1
j_call: TRBJ2-7
v_call: TRBV28
cdr3_nt: TGTGCCACCCAGGGACAGTACGAGCAGTACTTC
cdr3_aa: CATQGQYEQYF

clone_size: .
d_call: TRBD2
j_call: TRBJ2-2
v_call: TRBV5-1
cdr3_nt: TGCGCCAGCAGCTTAGGCCTACTAGCGGGGCTCACCGGGGAGCTGTTTTTT
cdr3_aa: CASSLGLLAGLTGELFF

clone_size: many
d_call: .
j_call: TRBJ1-2
v_call: TRBV18
cdr3_nt: TGTGCCAGCTCACCCCGTGACATCTATGGCTACACCTTC
cdr3_aa: CASSPRDIYGYTF

clone_size: many
d_call: .
j_call: TRBJ2-3
v_call: TRBV27
cdr3_nt: TGTGCCAGCAGCCCCGGGACCATCAGCACAGATACGCAGTATTTT
cdr3_aa: CASSPGTISTDTQYF

clone_size: many
d_call: .
j_call: TRBJ2-1
v_call: TRBV30
cdr3_nt: TGTGCCTGGAGTCCCGGGACCGCCCGCCGCAATGAGCAGTTCTTC
cdr3_aa: CAWSPGTARRNEQFF

clone_size: many
d_call: .
j_call: TRBJ2-3
v_call: TRBV29-1
cdr3_nt: TGCAGCGTTGAATCTTTCACAGATACGCAGTATTTT
cdr3_aa: CSVESFTDTQYF

clone_size: .
d_call: .
j_call: TRBJ1-1
v_call: TRBV7-8
cdr3_nt: TGTGCCAGCACCCTTTCTGAATTCGGAAACGAAGCTTTCTTT
cdr3_aa: CASTLSEFGNEAFF

clone_size: few
d_call: TRBD2
j_call: TRBJ2-5
v_call: TRBV7-2
cdr3_nt: TGTGCCAGCAGCCTAGGCGGGAGACGGACAGAGACCCAGTACTTC
cdr3_aa: CASSLGGRRTETQYF

clone_size: many
d_call: .
j_call: TRBJ2-7
v_call: TRBV15
cdr3_nt: TGTGCCACCAGCAGAACCCTGGGGGCCGCCTACGAGCAGTACTTC
cdr3_aa: CATSRTLGAAYEQYF

clone_size: few
d_call: TRBD1
j_call: TRBJ2-5
v_call: TRBV7-6
cdr3_nt: TGTGCCAGCAGTCTAGGGACAGGGGGCTCGGAGACCCAGTACTTC
cdr3_aa: CASSLGTGGSETQYF

clone_size: .
d_call: TRBD2
j_call: TRBJ2-3
v_call: TRBV11-2
cdr3_nt: TGTGCCAGCAGCGCTAGCGGGAGAGGGTCAGATACGCAGTATTTT
cdr3_aa: CASSASGRGSDTQYF

clone_size: .
d_call: .
j_call: TRBJ1-5
v_call: TRBV5-5
cdr3_nt: TGTGCCAGCAGCCGGACAATTAGTGCTAGCAATCAGCCCCAGCATTTT
cdr3_aa: CASSRTISASNQPQHF

clone_size: .
d_call: .
j_call: TRBJ1-5
v_call: TRBV27
cdr3_nt: TGTGCCAGCAGTTACAGAGATAGCAATCAGCCCCAGCATTTT
cdr3_aa: CASSYRDSNQPQHF

clone_size: .
d_call: .
j_call: TRBJ2-7
v_call: TRBV7-2
cdr3_nt: TGTGCCAGCAGCTTAGACCCGTTCTACGAGCAGTACTTC
cdr3_aa: CASSLDPFYEQYF

clone_size: .
d_call: .
j_call: TRBJ1-2
v_call: TRBV14
cdr3_nt: TGTGCCAGCAGCCCCTCCCTTAACTATGGCTACACCTTC
cdr3_aa: CASSPSLNYGYTF

clone_size: many
d_call: TRBD1
j_call: TRBJ1-5
v_call: TRBV7-8
cdr3_nt: TGTGCCAGCAGCCATACTGGGACAGGGCCGTACAATCAGCCCCAGCATTTT
cdr3_aa: CASSHTGTGPYNQPQHF

clone_size: .
d_call: .
j_call: TRBJ2-5
v_call: TRBV5-4
cdr3_nt: TGTGCCAGCAGCTTGGAACCATCGCGCAGAGAGACCCAGTACTTC
cdr3_aa: CASSLEPSRRETQYF

clone_size: few
d_call: .
j_call: TRBJ2-7
v_call: TRBV10-3
cdr3_nt: TGTGCCATCAGTGAGTACCGGGAAAATACCTACGAGCAGTACTTC
cdr3_aa: CAISEYRENTYEQYF

clone_size: many
d_call: TRBD1
j_call: TRBJ1-6
v_call: TRBV18
cdr3_nt: TGTGCCAGCTCATCGACAGGGAACGTTAATTCACCCCTCCACTTT
cdr3_aa: CASSSTGNVNSPLHF

clone_size: many
d_call: .
j_call: TRBJ1-2
v_call: TRBV3-1
cdr3_nt: TGTGCCAGCAGCCAAAAGTACGGCTACACCTTC
cdr3_aa: CASSQKYGYTF

clone_size: many
d_call: .
j_call: TRBJ1-1
v_call: TRBV29-1
cdr3_nt: TGCAGCGTTGAACCCTCCCCCAACACTGAAGCTTTCTTT
cdr3_aa: CSVEPSPNTEAFF

clone_size: few
d_call: .
j_call: TRBJ2-7
v_call: TRBV29-1
cdr3_nt: TGCAGCGTTCTCGGAGGGAACTCCTACGAGCAGTACTTC
cdr3_aa: CSVLGGNSYEQYF

clone_size: many
d_call: .
j_call: TRBJ2-7
v_call: TRBV28
cdr3_nt: TGTGCCAGCAGTTTACCGGGACGGGCAATTTACGAGCAGTACTTC
cdr3_aa: CASSLPGRAIYEQYF

clone_size: few
d_call: .
j_call: TRBJ1-5
v_call: TRBV30
cdr3_nt: TGTGCCTGGAGCCCCCCCCCGGGACGCAATCAGCCCCAGCATTTT
cdr3_aa: CAWSPPPGRNQPQHF

clone_size: many
d_call: TRBD1
j_call: TRBJ2-4
v_call: TRBV7-9
cdr3_nt: TGTGCCAGCAGCTCCGGACAGGGGAGCCCTCTAGCCAAAAACATTCAGTACTTC
cdr3_aa: CASSSGQGSPLAKNIQYF

clone_size: few
d_call: .
j_call: TRBJ2-1
v_call: TRBV28
cdr3_nt: TGTGCCAGCAGTCGCCGGGTCCACTACAATGAGCAGTTCTTC
cdr3_aa: CASSRRVHYNEQFF

clone_size: many
d_call: TRBD1
j_call: TRBJ2-2
v_call: TRBV7-2
cdr3_nt: TGTGCCAGCAGCCCGCAGGGGGCGCTGGGCGGGGAGCTGTTTTTT
cdr3_aa: CASSPQGALGGELFF

clone_size: many
d_call: .
j_call: TRBJ2-7
v_call: TRBV29-1
cdr3_nt: TGCAGCGTTGAGGGCAGCTCCTACGAGCAGTACTTC
cdr3_aa: CSVEGSSYEQYF

clone_size: few
d_call: .
j_call: TRBJ2-7
v_call: TRBV27
cdr3_nt: TGTGCCAGCAGTCCGCAGGGGTCCCCCTACGAGCAGTACTTC
cdr3_aa: CASSPQGSPYEQYF

clone_size: few
d_call: .
j_call: TRBJ2-5
v_call: TRBV12-3/TRBV12-4
cdr3_nt: TGTGCCAGCAGTTTAGGGCGGAGCTTGCAAGAGACCCAGTACTTC
cdr3_aa: CASSLGRSLQETQYF

clone_size: many
d_call: TRBD2
j_call: TRBJ2-1
v_call: TRBV6-2/TRBV6-3
cdr3_nt: TGTGCCAGCAGCCTACTAGCGGGAGTACTAAATGAGCAGTTCTTC
cdr3_aa: CASSLLAGVLNEQFF

clone_size: .
d_call: TRBD2
j_call: TRBJ2-7
v_call: TRBV28
cdr3_nt: TGTGCCAGCACCTATCTTGAGGTGACGGGACTAGCGGGAGACGAGCAGTACTTC
cdr3_aa: CASTYLEVTGLAGDEQYF

clone_size: .
d_call: TRBD1
j_call: TRBJ2-2
v_call: TRBV29-1
cdr3_nt: TGCAGCGTTGGACCGGACAGGGGGCGGAACACCGGGGAGCTGTTTTTT
cdr3_aa: CSVGPDRGRNTGELFF

clone_size: few
d_call: .
j_call: TRBJ1-3
v_call: TRBV30
cdr3_nt: TGTGCCTGGAGTAGTGTCCCCTCTGGAAACACCATATATTTT
cdr3_aa: CAWSSVPSGNTIYF

clone_size: many
d_call: TRBD1
j_call: TRBJ2-1
v_call: TRBV11-2
cdr3_nt: TGTGCCAGCAAGAGGGACAGTCGACACAATGAGCAGTTCTTC
cdr3_aa: CASKRDSRHNEQFF

clone_size: many
d_call: TRBD1
j_call: TRBJ2-1
v_call: TRBV12-3/TRBV12-4
cdr3_nt: TGTGCCAGCAGACGGTCGGGACAGGGAGCCTACAATGAGCAGTTCTTC
cdr3_aa: CASRRSGQGAYNEQFF

clone_size: many
d_call: .
j_call: TRBJ2-1
v_call: TRBV20-1
cdr3_nt: TGCAGTGCTAACCCGACTGGGTCGGGCTACAATGAGCAGTTCTTC
cdr3_aa: CSANPTGSGYNEQFF

clone_size: few
d_call: TRBD2
j_call: TRBJ2-1
v_call: TRBV20-1
cdr3_nt: TGCAGTGCTAGAGATTCGGCTAGCGGGTTCCCGACCTACAATGAGCAGTTCTTC
cdr3_aa: CSARDSASGFPTYNEQFF

clone_size: .
d_call: .
j_call: TRBJ2-7
v_call: TRBV6-1
cdr3_nt: TGTGCCAGCAGCATCGGACGCGGGGCCTACGAGCAGTACTTC
cdr3_aa: CASSIGRGAYEQYF

clone_size: many
d_call: .
j_call: TRBJ2-3
v_call: TRBV11-2
cdr3_nt: TGTGCCAGCAGCTCCTCCCCCCGGGCAGATACGCAGTATTTT
cdr3_aa: CASSSSPRADTQYF

clone_size: many
d_call: TRBD2
j_call: TRBJ2-1
v_call: TRBV5-4
cdr3_nt: TGTGCCAGCAGCCCGGGACTAGAGGTCCGCAATGAGCAGTTCTTC
cdr3_aa: CASSPGLEVRNEQFF

clone_size: few
d_call: .
j_call: TRBJ1-4
v_call: TRBV30
cdr3_nt: TGTGCCTGGAGGGGTAGAGCTAATGAAAAACTGTTTTTT
cdr3_aa: CAWRGRANEKLFF

clone_size: many
d_call: .
j_call: TRBJ1-3
v_call: TRBV5-1
cdr3_nt: TGCGCCAGCAGAGCCCAGGGAGGCGGAAACACCATATATTTT
cdr3_aa: CASRAQGGGNTIYF

clone_size: .
d_call: .
j_call: TRBJ1-2
v_call: TRBV28
cdr3_nt: TGTGCCAGCAGTTTAAACAGCCCGTCCCCTTTGGACACCTTC
cdr3_aa: CASSLNSPSPLDTF

clone_size: .
d_call: .
j_call: TRBJ1-1
v_call: TRBV28
cdr3_nt: TGTGCCAGCAGCTTGACGGACCCTAACACTGAAGCTTTCTTT
cdr3_aa: CASSLTDPNTEAFF

clone_size: many
d_call: .
j_call: TRBJ2-3
v_call: TRBV20-1
cdr3_nt: TGCAGTGCCCCGTCAGCCCCAGATACGCAGTATTTT
cdr3_aa: CSAPSAPDTQYF

clone_size: many
d_call: TRBD1
j_call: TRBJ2-3
v_call: TRBV27
cdr3_nt: TGTGCCAGCCGACGGACAGGACTCACAGATACGCAGTATTTT
cdr3_aa: CASRRTGLTDTQYF